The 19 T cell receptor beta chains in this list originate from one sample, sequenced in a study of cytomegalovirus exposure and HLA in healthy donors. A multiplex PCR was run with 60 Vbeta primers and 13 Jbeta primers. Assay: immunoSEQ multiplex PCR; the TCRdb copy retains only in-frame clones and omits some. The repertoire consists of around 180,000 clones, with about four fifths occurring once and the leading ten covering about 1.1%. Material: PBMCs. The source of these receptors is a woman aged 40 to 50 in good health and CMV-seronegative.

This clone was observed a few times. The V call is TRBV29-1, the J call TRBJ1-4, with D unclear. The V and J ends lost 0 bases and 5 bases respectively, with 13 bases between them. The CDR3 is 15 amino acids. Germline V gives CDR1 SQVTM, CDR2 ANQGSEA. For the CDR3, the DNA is TGCAGCGTTGAAGATCCCGGGAGCCCCAATGAAAAACTGTTTTTT. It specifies CSVEDPGSPNEKLFF.

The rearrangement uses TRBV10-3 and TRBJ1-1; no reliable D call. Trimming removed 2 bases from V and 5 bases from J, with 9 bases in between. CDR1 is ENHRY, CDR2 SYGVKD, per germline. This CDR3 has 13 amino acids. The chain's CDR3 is CAISEATGTEAFF. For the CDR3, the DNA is TGTGCCATCAGTGAGGCCACGGGGACTGAAGCTTTCTTT.

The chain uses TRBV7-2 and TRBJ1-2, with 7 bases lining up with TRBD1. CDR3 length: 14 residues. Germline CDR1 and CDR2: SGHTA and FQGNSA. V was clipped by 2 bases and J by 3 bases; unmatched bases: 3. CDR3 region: CASSLRQGDYGYTF. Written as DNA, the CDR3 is TGTGCCAGCAGCTTACGCCAGGGGGACTATGGCTACACCTTC.

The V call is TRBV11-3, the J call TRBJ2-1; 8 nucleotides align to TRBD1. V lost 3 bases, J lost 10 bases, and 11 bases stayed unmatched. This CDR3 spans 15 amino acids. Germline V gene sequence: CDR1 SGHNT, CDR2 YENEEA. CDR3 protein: CASSFRDRRGGEQFF. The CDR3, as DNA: TGTGCCAGCAGCTTCCGGGACAGGAGGGGCGGGGAGCAGTTCTTC.

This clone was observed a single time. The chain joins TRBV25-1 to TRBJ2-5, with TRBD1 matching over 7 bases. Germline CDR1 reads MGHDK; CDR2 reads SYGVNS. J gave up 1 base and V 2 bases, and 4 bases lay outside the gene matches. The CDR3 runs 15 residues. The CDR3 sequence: CASSETGTAQETQYF. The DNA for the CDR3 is TGTGCCAGCAGTGAAACAGGGACAGCCCAAGAGACCCAGTACTTC.

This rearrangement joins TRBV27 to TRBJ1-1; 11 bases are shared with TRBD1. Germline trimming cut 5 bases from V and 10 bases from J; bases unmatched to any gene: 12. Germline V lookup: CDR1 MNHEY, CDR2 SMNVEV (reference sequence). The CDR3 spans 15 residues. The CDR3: CASSLLGQGVQGAFF. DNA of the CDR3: TGTGCCAGCAGTCTATTGGGACAGGGGGTCCAGGGAGCTTTCTTT.

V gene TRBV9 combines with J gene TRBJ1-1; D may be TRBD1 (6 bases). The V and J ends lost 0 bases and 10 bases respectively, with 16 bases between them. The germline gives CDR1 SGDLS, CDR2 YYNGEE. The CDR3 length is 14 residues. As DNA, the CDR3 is TGTGCCAGCAGCGTAGAGGCCACAGGGTTGGCAGCTTTCTTT. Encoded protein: CASSVEATGLAAFF. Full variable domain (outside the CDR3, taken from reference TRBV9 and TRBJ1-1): DSGVTQTPKHLITATGQRVTLRCSPRSGDLSVYWYQQSLDQGLQFLIQYYNGEERAKGNILERFSAQQFPDLHSELNLSSLELGDSALYFCASSVEATGLAAFFGQGTRLTVV.

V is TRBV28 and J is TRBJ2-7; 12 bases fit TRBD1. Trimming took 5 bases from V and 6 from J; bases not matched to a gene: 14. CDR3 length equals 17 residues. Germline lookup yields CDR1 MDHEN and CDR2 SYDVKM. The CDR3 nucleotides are TGTGCCAGCAGTCCCGGGACAGGGGGCTTTGTCAGAAGCGAGCAGTACGTC. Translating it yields CASSPGTGGFVRSEQYV.

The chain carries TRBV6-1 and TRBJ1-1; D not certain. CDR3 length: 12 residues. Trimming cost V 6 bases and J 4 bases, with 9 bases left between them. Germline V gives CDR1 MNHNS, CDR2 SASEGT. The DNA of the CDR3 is TGTGCCAGCAGCGAAAGAGGCACTGAAGCTTTCTTT. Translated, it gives CASSERGTEAFF.

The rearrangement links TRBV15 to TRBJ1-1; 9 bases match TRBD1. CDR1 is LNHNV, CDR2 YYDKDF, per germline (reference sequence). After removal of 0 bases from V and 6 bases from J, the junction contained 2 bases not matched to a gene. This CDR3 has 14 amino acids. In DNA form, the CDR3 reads TGTGCCACCAGCAGAGATACAGGGGGCTCTGAAGCTTTCTTT. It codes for CATSRDTGGSEAFF.

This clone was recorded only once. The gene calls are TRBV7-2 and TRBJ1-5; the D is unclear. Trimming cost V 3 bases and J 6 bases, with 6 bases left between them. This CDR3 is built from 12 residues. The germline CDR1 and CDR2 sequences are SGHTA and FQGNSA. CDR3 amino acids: CASSFHGQPQHF. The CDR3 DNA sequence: TGTGCCAGCAGCTTTCACGGTCAGCCCCAGCATTTT.

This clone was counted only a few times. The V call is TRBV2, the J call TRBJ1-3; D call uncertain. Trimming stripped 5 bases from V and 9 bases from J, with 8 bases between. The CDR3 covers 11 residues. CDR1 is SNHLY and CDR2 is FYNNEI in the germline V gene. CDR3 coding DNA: TGTGCCAGCAGTCTCACGGGCACCATATATTTT. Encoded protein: CASSLTGTIYF.

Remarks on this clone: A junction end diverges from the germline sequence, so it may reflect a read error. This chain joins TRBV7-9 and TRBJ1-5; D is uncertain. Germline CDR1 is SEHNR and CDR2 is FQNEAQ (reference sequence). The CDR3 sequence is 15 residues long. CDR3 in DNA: TGTTCCAGCAGCTTGTTCGGGGAAGGCAATCAGCCCCAGCATTTT. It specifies CSSSLFGEGNQPQHF.

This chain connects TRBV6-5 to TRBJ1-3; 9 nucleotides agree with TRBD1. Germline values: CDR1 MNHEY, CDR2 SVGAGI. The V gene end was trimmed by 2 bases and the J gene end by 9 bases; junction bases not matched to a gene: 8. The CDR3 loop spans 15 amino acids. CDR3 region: CASSYGLGTGPTIYF. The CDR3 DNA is TGTGCCAGCAGTTACGGTCTCGGGACAGGGCCCACCATATATTTT.

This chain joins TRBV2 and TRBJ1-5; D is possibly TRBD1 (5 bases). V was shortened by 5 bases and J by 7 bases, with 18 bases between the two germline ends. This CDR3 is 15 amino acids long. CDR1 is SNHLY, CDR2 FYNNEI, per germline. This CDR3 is CASSRYQGRGQPQHF. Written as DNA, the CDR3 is TGTGCCAGCAGTCGCTATCAGGGTCGGGGGCAGCCCCAGCATTTT.

The CDR3 nucleotides are TGTGCCAGCAGCTTGGGAATGAGCTCCTACGAGCAGTACTTC. Translated: CASSLGMSSYEQYF. The rearrangement links TRBV5-6 to TRBJ2-7; no firm D call. Trimming cost V 0 bases and J 0 bases, with 7 bases left between them. The CDR3 sequence is 14 residues long. Per the germline V gene, CDR1 is SGHDT and CDR2 is YYEEEE.

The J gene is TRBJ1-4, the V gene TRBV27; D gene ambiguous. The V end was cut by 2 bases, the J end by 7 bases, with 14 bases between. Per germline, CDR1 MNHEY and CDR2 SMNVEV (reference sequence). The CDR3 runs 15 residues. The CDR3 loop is CASSLNGGSREKLFF. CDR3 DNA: TGTGCCAGCAGTTTAAATGGAGGGAGTCGTGAAAAACTGTTTTTT.

The CDR3 DNA reads TGTGCCAGCAGTTACGACAGGGGGGAAGGCTACACCTTC. It yields the protein CASSYDRGEGYTF. The genes are TRBV6-5 and TRBJ1-2, with 9 nucleotides matching TRBD1. The CDR3 has 13 residues. Germline V lookup: CDR1 MNHEY, CDR2 SVGAGI. The junction had 3 bases not matched to a gene; V was cut back by 2 bases and J by 8 bases.

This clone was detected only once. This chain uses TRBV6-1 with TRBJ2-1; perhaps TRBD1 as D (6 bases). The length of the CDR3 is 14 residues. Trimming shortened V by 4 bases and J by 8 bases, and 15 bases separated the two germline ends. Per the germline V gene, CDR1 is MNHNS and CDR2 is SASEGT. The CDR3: CASSARGRRDEQFF. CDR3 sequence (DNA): TGTGCCAGCAGTGCCAGGGGTCGAAGGGATGAGCAGTTCTTC.